This T cell receptor (beta chain) stems from a study of blood T cell repertoires in COVID-19. This CDR3 contains 15 residues. V was clipped by 6 bases and J by 2 bases, with 15 bases between them. Germline V gives CDR1 MNHEY, CDR2 SVGAGI. Using immunoSEQ multiplex PCR, the repertoire was profiled, and TCRdb retains in-frame clones only, with some absent. This sample has 120,000 or so clones, with 75% to 85% found just once. The clonotype originates from a middle-aged man with active or convalescent COVID-19. The material sequenced was peripheral blood. V is TRBV6-5 and J is TRBJ2-3, with D tentatively TRBD1 (5 bases). The CDR3 region has the DNA TGTGCCAGCAGGCCTCGACAGAGCCCCACAGATACGCAGTATTTT. This sequence encodes CASRPRQSPTDTQYF.